The rows below give T cell receptor beta chains drawn from one sample of a study of T-cell memory formation after mild COVID-19. Via MiXCR, TCRdb re-called the 5' RACE reads, giving one row per CDR3 protein. The sample records 45,000 to 65,000 distinct CDR3 sequences, more than 9% being singletons. The material sequenced was PBMCs or a T cell subset sorted from them (not recorded which). The receptors were gathered from a man younger than 30 who had mild COVID-19 (a few samples of this study predate the infection). Cell type and time point are not known. Both conserved end residues are part of each CDR3.

V,CDR3
TRBV18,CASSLRVSSGVAGANVLTF
TRBV25-1,CASSDPGTTEAFF
TRBV12-5,CASGLVKGGVAEAFF
TRBV7-4,CASSLRQEKLFF
TRBV12-3/TRBV12-4,CASTLGQGNYGYTF
TRBV20-1,CSGPGLASDTQYF
TRBV6-6,CASSYSAGRDTEAFF
TRBV9,CASSGRGTGIQENQYF
TRBV18,CASSVRMEAWNSPLHF
TRBV4-1,CASSLRQGETDTQYF
TRBV5-1,CASLIPGQGTDTQYF
TRBV7-3,CASSAQGPNEQFF
TRBV5-1,CASSDPGDEQYF
TRBV12-3/TRBV12-4,CASSRTGGRTDTQYF
TRBV6-5,CASSYHNGADGYTF
TRBV18,CASLVGLGTDTQYF
TRBV5-1,CASSNGKRSSYEQYF
TRBV12-3/TRBV12-4,CASSARDRAVYGYTF
TRBV4-1,CASRGLNTGELFF
TRBV7-3,CASSPYGAAGTDTQYF
TRBV28,CASSGTPTETQYF
TRBV7-2,CASSPDRGLDTQYF
TRBV7-2,CASSKSYNEQFF
TRBV18,CASSPIQNIEAFF
TRBV5-1,CASSLAGGNYGYTF
TRBV18,CASSPDKPNYGYTF
TRBV19,CASSPTRGVGYTF
TRBV28,CASSAGSSDQPQHF
TRBV7-9,CASSLSGPPRGTQYF
TRBV6-2/TRBV6-3,CASRGYRDNSPLHF
TRBV19,CARPGPNYSYEQYF
TRBV5-1,CASSALQGINEQYF
TRBV12-3/TRBV12-4,CASSRETGVNEQYF
TRBV5-8,CASSLERQGPFYEQYF
TRBV7-9,CASSLDTLWQTQYF
TRBV19,CASSSVKTGQETQYF
TRBV7-2,CASSLDQGNYGYTF